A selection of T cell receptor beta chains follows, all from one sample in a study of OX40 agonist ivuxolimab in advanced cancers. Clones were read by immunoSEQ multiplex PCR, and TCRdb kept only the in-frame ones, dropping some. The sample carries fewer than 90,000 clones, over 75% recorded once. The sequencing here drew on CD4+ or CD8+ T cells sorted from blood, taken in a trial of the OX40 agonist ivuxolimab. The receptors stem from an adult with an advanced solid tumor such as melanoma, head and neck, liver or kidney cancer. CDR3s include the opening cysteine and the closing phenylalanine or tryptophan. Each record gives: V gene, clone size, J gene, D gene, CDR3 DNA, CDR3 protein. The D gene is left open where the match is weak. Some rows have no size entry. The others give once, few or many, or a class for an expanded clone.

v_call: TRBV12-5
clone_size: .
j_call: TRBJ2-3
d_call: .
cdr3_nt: TGTGCTAGTGGTTTGGTGTCGGGCACAGATACGCAGTATTTT
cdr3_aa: CASGLVSGTDTQYF

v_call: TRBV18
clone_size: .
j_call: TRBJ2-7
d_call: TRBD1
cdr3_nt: TGTGCCAGCTCACGGACAGGGAACGACGAGCAGTACTTC
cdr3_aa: CASSRTGNDEQYF

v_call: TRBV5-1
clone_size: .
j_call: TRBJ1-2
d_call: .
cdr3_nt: TGCGCCAGCAGCTTGTCAGGGTTTGACTATGGCTACACCTTC
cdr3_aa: CASSLSGFDYGYTF

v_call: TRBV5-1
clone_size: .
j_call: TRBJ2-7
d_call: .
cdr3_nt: TGCGCCAGCAGCGTATCTCGGGCCGAGCAGTACTTC
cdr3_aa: CASSVSRAEQYF

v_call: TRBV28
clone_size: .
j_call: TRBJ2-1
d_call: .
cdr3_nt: TGTGCCAGCAGTTTGTCCGACAATGAGCAGTTCTTC
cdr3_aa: CASSLSDNEQFF

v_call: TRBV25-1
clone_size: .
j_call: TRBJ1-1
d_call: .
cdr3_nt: TGTGCCCAACGCGACAGGCCCGGGCCTATGAACACTGAAGCTTTCTTT
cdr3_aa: CAQRDRPGPMNTEAFF

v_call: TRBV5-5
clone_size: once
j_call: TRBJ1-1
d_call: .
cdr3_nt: TGTGCCAGCAGCTCACTATCAGGGACGGTAACTGAAGCTTTCTTT
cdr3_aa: CASSSLSGTVTEAFF

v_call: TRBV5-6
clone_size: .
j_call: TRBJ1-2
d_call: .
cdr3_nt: TGTGCCAGCAGCACGGGGGCGCGGGGCTACACCTTC
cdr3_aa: CASSTGARGYTF

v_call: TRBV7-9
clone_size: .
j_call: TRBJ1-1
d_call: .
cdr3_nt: TGTGCCAGCAGCCTACGAGGGGGTGCGGTCGCTTTCTTT
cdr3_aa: CASSLRGGAVAFF

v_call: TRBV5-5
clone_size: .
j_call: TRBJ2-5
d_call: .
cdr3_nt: TGTGCCAGCAGCTTGGCTTGGGGGCAGGAGACCCAGTACTTC
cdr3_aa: CASSLAWGQETQYF

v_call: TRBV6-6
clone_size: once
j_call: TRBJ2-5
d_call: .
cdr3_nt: TGTGCCAGCAGTTACGCCGGGACAACGGGTCCCCAGTACTTC
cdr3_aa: CASSYAGTTGPQYF